Each of the 10 T cell receptor beta chains below was sequenced from the same sample in a study of cytomegalovirus exposure and HLA in healthy donors. Method: immunoSEQ multiplex PCR; TCRdb's copy keeps in-frame clones and lacks some. The sample includes a few hundred thousand clones, roughly 85% of them seen just once. Sequenced material: PBMCs. The receptors originated from a woman aged 18-35 years in good health and CMV-seronegative.

The chain uses TRBV27 and TRBJ2-7, with a possible D match to TRBD2 (6 bases). V gave up 8 bases and J gave up 7 bases, with 15 bases separating them. The length of the CDR3 is 12 residues. Germline assignment: CDR1 MNHEY and CDR2 SMNVEV (reference sequence). The CDR3 DNA is TGTGCCAGCCAAGGGACTTCGAAAGAGCAGTACTTC. Translated: CASQGTSKEQYF.

The chain recombines TRBV18 with TRBJ2-1; 11 bases line up with TRBD2. The CDR3 extends over 17 amino acids. Germline CDR1 KGHSH, CDR2 LQKENI. The junction had 8 bases not matched to a gene; V was cut back by 3 bases and J by 4 bases. CDR3 sequence: CASSPSASGGIYNEQFF. CDR3 nucleotides: TGTGCCAGCTCACCGTCGGCTAGCGGGGGGATTTACAATGAGCAGTTCTTC.

V usage is TRBV9 and J usage is TRBJ2-5, with TRBD2 matching 12 bases. Germline V gene sequence: CDR1 SGDLS, CDR2 YYNGEE. The CDR3 is 14 amino acids. Trimming took 5 bases from V and 5 from J; bases not matched to a gene: 4. CDR3 sequence: CASSRLAGVETQYF. The CDR3 DNA is TGTGCCAGCAGTCGACTAGCGGGAGTCGAGACCCAGTACTTC.

CDR3 DNA sequence: TGTGCCAGTAGTACCACGGACAGGCGCGGGACTGAAGCTTTCTTT. This gives the protein CASSTTDRRGTEAFF. The chain joins TRBV19 to TRBJ1-1; 7 bases are shared with TRBD1. The germline V gene encodes CDR1 LNHDA and CDR2 SQIVND (reference sequence). The junction had 10 bases not matched to a gene; V was cut back by 4 bases and J by 5 bases. The CDR3 length is 15 residues.

This chain links TRBV7-8 with TRBJ2-7, with 8 bases that match TRBD1. The CDR3 consists of 15 residues. Trimming cost V 1 base and J 4 bases; bases outside gene matches: 6. Germline CDR1 reads SGHVS; CDR2 reads FQNEAQ. CDR3 in amino acids: CASSLESGGTYEQYF. DNA for the CDR3: TGTGCCAGCAGCTTAGAGTCAGGGGGCACTTACGAGCAGTACTTC. Complete variable domain (other parts from reference TRBV7-8 and TRBJ2-7): GAGVSQSPRYKVAKRGQDVALRCDPISGHVSLFWYQQALGQGPEFLTYFQNEAQLDKSGLPSDRFFAERPEGSVSTLKIQRTQQEDSAVYLCASSLESGGTYEQYFGPGTRLTVT.

The rearrangement joins TRBV20-1 to TRBJ1-4; no clear D. The ends were cut back, 5 bases at V and 5 bases at J, with 3 bases in the middle. CDR3 length: 10 amino acids. In germline, CDR1 is DFQATT, CDR2 SNEGSKA (reference sequence). The CDR3 nucleotides read TGCAGTGCTGAGAATGAAAAACTGTTTTTT. It codes for CSAENEKLFF.

The chain uses TRBV5-1 and TRBJ1-2; a weak D match, TRBD1 (6 bases). Germline values: CDR1 SGHRS, CDR2 YFSETQ. The ends were cut back, 3 bases at V and 7 bases at J, with 22 bases in the middle. The CDR3 consists of 16 residues. For the CDR3, the DNA is TGCGCCAGCAGCTCGGGAAAGACAGGATCAGTACTTGGCTACACCTTC. Translating it yields CASSSGKTGSVLGYTF.

This clone has just a few counts. The genes are TRBV2 and TRBJ1-2, with 7 bases aligning to TRBD1. This CDR3 region has 15 residues. Per germline, CDR1 SNHLY and CDR2 FYNNEI. V shed 1 base, J shed 0 bases, and the junction held 2 bases outside the gene matches. CDR3 DNA: TGTGCCAGCAGTGAAGTCCAGGGGGCTAACTATGGCTACACCTTC. It translates to CASSEVQGANYGYTF.

The chain combines TRBV27 with TRBJ2-1; 9 bases are shared with TRBD2. Germline CDR1 MNHEY, CDR2 SMNVEV (reference sequence). J gave up 8 bases and V 3 bases, and 11 bases lay outside the gene matches. The CDR3 spans 16 residues. The CDR3 sequence: CASSLEGGRAGDEQFF. CDR3 sequence (DNA): TGTGCCAGCAGTTTGGAAGGCGGGAGGGCCGGGGATGAGCAGTTCTTC.

V usage is TRBV19 and J usage is TRBJ1-2; no reliable D call. The CDR3 covers 17 residues. The V end was cut by 7 bases, the J end by 1 base, with 22 bases between. Per germline, CDR1 LNHDA and CDR2 SQIVND (reference sequence). The CDR3 region is CASTGGEGKPSNYGYTF. CDR3 coding DNA: TGTGCCAGTACCGGTGGGGAGGGAAAACCCAGTAACTATGGCTACACCTTC.